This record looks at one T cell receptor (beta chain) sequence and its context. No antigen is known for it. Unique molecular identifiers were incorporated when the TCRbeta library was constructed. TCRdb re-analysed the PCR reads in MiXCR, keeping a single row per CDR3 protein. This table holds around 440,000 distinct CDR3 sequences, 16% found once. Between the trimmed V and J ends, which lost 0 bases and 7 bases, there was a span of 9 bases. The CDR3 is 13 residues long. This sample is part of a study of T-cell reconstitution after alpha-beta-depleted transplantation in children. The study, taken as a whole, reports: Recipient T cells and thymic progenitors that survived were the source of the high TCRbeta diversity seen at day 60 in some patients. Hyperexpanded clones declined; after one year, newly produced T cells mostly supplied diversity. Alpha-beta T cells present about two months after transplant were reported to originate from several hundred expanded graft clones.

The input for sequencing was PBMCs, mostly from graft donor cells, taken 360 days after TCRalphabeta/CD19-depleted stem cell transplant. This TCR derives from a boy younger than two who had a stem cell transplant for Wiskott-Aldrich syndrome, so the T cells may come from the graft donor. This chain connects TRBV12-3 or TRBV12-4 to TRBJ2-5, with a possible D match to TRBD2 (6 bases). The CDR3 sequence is CASSLAWRGTQYF. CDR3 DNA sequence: TGTGCCAGCAGTTTAGCGTGGCGGGGGACCCAGTACTTC.